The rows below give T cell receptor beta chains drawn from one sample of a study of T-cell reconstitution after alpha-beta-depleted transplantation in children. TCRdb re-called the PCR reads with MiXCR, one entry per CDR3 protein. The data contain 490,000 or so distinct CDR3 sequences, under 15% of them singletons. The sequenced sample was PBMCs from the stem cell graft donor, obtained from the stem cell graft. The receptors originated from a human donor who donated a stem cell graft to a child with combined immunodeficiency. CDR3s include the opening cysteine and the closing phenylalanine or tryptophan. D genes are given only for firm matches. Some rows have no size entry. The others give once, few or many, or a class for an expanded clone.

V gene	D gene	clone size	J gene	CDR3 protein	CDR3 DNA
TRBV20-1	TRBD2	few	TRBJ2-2	CSASGLAGDSNTGELFF	TGCAGTGCTTCGGGACTAGCGGGAGACTCGAACACCGGGGAGCTGTTTTTT
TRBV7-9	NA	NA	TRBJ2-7	CASSRPRDQQYF	TGTGCCAGCAGCCGTCCCCGGGACCAGCAGTACTTC
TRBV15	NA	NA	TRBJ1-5	CATSRDWMAVNNQPQHF	TGTGCCACCAGCAGAGACTGGATGGCAGTTAACAATCAGCCCCAGCATTTT
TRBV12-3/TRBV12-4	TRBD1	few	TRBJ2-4	CASSPSAGGNIQYF	TGTGCCAGCAGTCCTTCGGCAGGGGGTAACATTCAGTACTTC
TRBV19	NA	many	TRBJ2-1	CASSMDFYNEQFF	TGTGCCAGTAGTATGGACTTCTACAATGAGCAGTTCTTC
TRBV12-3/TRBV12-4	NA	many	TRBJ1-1	CASSFGGLNTEAFF	TGTGCCAGCAGTTTCGGGGGCCTGAACACTGAAGCTTTCTTT
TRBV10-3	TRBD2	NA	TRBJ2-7	CAISRAGERESEQYF	TGTGCCATCAGCCGCGCTGGCGAGCGGGAGTCCGAGCAGTACTTC
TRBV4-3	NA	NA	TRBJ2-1	CASSQGDSGPYNEQFF	TGCGCCAGCAGCCAAGGGGATAGCGGACCCTACAATGAGCAGTTCTTC
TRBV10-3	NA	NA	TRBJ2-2	CAISESFPTRTGELFF	TGTGCCATCAGTGAGTCGTTCCCAACTAGAACCGGGGAGCTGTTTTTT
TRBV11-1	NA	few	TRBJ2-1	CASSLALGGPGLKYNEQFF	TGTGCCAGCAGCTTAGCGCTCGGGGGACCGGGACTCAAATACAATGAGCAGTTCTTC
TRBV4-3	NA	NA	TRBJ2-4	CASSLGTNTLAKNIQYF	TGCGCCAGCAGCCTCGGGACCAACACACTAGCCAAAAACATTCAGTACTTC
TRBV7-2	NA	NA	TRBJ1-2	CASSLAGTVNYGYTF	TGTGCCAGCAGCTTAGCTGGGACGGTTAACTATGGCTACACCTTC
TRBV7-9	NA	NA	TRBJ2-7	CASSSVTYEQYF	TGTGCCAGCAGCTCGGTTACCTACGAGCAGTACTTC
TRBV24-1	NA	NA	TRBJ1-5	CATSEQNSNQPQHF	TGTGCCACCAGTGAACAGAATAGCAATCAGCCCCAGCATTTT
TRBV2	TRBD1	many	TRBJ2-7	CASSAWDRGGEQYF	TGTGCCAGCAGTGCCTGGGACAGGGGTGGTGAGCAGTACTTC
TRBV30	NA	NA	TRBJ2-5	CACSPEGGGTQYF	TGTGCCTGCAGCCCCGAGGGGGGAGGGACCCAGTACTTC
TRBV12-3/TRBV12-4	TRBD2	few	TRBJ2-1	CASSLHGTSGSQNEQFF	TGTGCCAGCAGTTTGCATGGGACTAGCGGGAGTCAAAATGAGCAGTTCTTC
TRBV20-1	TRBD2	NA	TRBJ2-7	CSAASGTSGRPYEQYF	TGCAGTGCTGCGTCCGGGACTAGCGGGAGACCCTACGAGCAGTACTTC
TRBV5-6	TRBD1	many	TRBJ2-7	CASRKPGQSYEQYF	TGTGCCAGCAGGAAGCCGGGACAGAGCTACGAGCAGTACTTC
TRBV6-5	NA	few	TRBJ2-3	CASSTLRGIGTDTQYF	TGTGCCAGCAGTACTCTCAGGGGTATCGGAACAGATACGCAGTATTTT
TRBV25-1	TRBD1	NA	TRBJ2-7	CASSDIGQGRAYEQYF	TGTGCCAGCAGTGATATTGGACAGGGGAGGGCCTACGAGCAGTACTTC
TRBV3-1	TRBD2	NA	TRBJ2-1	CASSLFSGGQPTYNEQFF	TGTGCCAGCAGCCTATTTAGCGGGGGGCAGCCTACCTACAATGAGCAGTTCTTC
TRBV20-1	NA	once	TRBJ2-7	CSARDFETYEQYF	TGCAGTGCTAGAGATTTTGAGACTTACGAGCAGTACTTC
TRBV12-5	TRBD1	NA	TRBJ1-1	CASGLGRQGSEAFF	TGTGCTAGTGGTTTGGGGCGACAGGGCTCTGAAGCTTTCTTT